In this sample, the clone carrying this T cell receptor beta chain turned up a few times. This sample was included in a study of CD8 T cells in ankylosing spondylitis. Germline CDR1 is MDHEN and CDR2 is SYDVKM. V was clipped by 5 bases and J by 0 bases; unmatched bases: 6. The CDR3 loop spans 15 amino acids. TCRdb fed the 5' RACE reads into MiXCR, producing one record per CDR3 protein. This table has 240,000 or so distinct CDR3 sequences, less than 10% appearing once. Sequencing was performed on blood, either unsorted or a sorted T cell fraction (not recorded which). This receptor was identified in a male donor with ankylosing spondylitis or in good health (not recorded which). The V call is TRBV28, the J call TRBJ2-5, with TRBD2 identical over 7 bases. Here the CDR3 reads CASSPGGRDQETQYF. DNA of the CDR3: TGTGCCAGCAGTCCGGGAGGACGGGACCAAGAGACCCAGTACTTC. Full variable domain (outside the CDR3, taken from reference TRBV28 and TRBJ2-5): DVKVTQSSRYLVKRTGEKVFLECVQDMDHENMFWYRQDPGLGLRLIYFSYDVKMKEKGDIPEGYSVSREKKERFSLILESASTNQTSMYLCASSPGGRDQETQYFGPGTRLLVL.